This T cell receptor (beta chain) was sequenced during a study of T cell responses to AZD1222 COVID-19 vaccine. Whole-study findings and limits: Among AZD1222 vaccinees, only six were seropositive at baseline. Donor demographics were predominantly white British with a female majority; clonal diversity may be underestimated. Close to half of spike-specific TCRs reportedly recognize unmutated variant regions. The study found Spike-specific TCR breadth and depth rose after two AZD1222 doses.

Repertoires were generated with immunoSEQ multiplex PCR, while TCRdb's copy carries only in-frame clones and drops some. The sample includes 90,000 to 130,000 clones, roughly 92% of them seen just once. Germline assignment: CDR1 KGHSH and CDR2 LQKENI. This CDR3 is 16 amino acids long. With V trimmed by 4 bases and J by 5 bases, 8 bases remained unmatched. As to this clone: No antigen is known for it.

The source of this sequence is an adult who received the AZD1222 COVID-19 vaccine. Sequenced here: peripheral blood, sampled 28 days after the second AZD1222 dose. The gene calls are TRBV18 and TRBJ2-5; TRBD2 aligns across 12 bases. DNA for the CDR3: TGTGCCAGCTCACTCCGGACTAGCGGGGCTGGGGAGACCCAGTACTTC. Translated, it gives CASSLRTSGAGETQYF. The entire variable domain, with the rest obtained from reference TRBV18 and TRBJ2-5, is as follows: NAGVMQNPRHLVRRRGQEARLRCSPMKGHSHVYWYRQLPEEGLKFMVYLQKENIIDESGMPKERFSAEFPKEGPSILRIQQVVRGDSAAYFCASSLRTSGAGETQYFGPGTRLLVL.